A single sample gave rise to the 20 T cell receptor beta chains below, sequenced in a study of blood T cell repertoires in COVID-19. Method: immunoSEQ multiplex PCR; TCRdb's copy keeps in-frame clones and lacks some. The sample shows fewer than 180,000 clones, around four fifths of them seen only once. Sequencing was carried out using peripheral blood. These receptors originate from a man between 65 and 85 years old with acute or convalescent COVID-19.

J is TRBJ2-1 and V is TRBV18; perhaps TRBD2 as D (5 bases). CDR1 is KGHSH, CDR2 LQKENI, per germline. Trimming took off 1 base at V and 4 bases at J, with 14 bases between the two ends. CDR3 size: 16 residues. As DNA, the CDR3 is TGTGCCAGCTCACCACTTCGGGGTCGATATTACAATGAGCAGTTCTTC. This codes for CASSPLRGRYYNEQFF.

V gene TRBV12-3 or TRBV12-4 combines with J gene TRBJ1-1; D remains unclear. This CDR3 has 13 residues. V was cut by 8 bases and J by 1 base, with 11 bases left in between. The CDR3 loop is CASCSSWNTEAFF. For the CDR3, the DNA is TGTGCCAGCTGTTCGTCTTGGAACACTGAAGCTTTCTTT.

The chain recombines TRBV3-1 (or the pseudogene TRBV3-2) with TRBJ2-3; TRBD2 agrees at 12 bases. The germline V gene has CDR1 LGHDT and CDR2 YNNKEL (reference sequence). After removal of 3 bases from V and 4 bases from J, the junction contained 8 bases not matched to a gene. This CDR3 region has 17 residues. The DNA for the CDR3 is TGTGCCAGCAGCCACTCCTCGACTAGCGGGAGAGCAGATACGCAGTATTTT. It encodes CASSHSSTSGRADTQYF.

CDR3 residues: CASSETTGLTPQHF. CDR3 DNA: TGTGCCAGCAGTGAGACCACAGGGCTGACACCCCAGCATTTT. The chain joins TRBV2 to TRBJ1-5; D possibly corresponds to TRBD1 (6 bases). The CDR3 contains 14 residues. Per germline, CDR1 SNHLY and CDR2 FYNNEI. Trimming removed 3 bases from V and 10 bases from J, with 16 bases in between.

This clone turned up a few times. V and J are TRBV18 and TRBJ1-1; no clear D. Looked up from germline, CDR1 is KGHSH and CDR2 is LQKENI. The V end was cut by 3 bases, the J end by 0 bases, with 5 bases between. The CDR3 totals 13 residues. The CDR3 loop reads CASSPGVNTEAFF. The CDR3 coding sequence is TGTGCCAGCTCACCCGGGGTGAACACTGAAGCTTTCTTT.

The chain recombines TRBV27 with TRBJ2-1; D is perhaps TRBD2 (6 bases). V gave up 0 bases and J gave up 3 bases, with 6 bases separating them. The CDR3 spans 14 residues. Germline values: CDR1 MNHEY, CDR2 SMNVEV (reference sequence). The DNA for the CDR3 is TGTGCCAGCAGTTTATCGCGGGGCTACAATGAGCAGTTCTTC. Translation: CASSLSRGYNEQFF.

The chain recombines TRBV11-2 with TRBJ2-7; no clear D. V was cut by 1 base and J by 0 bases, with 7 bases left in between. Germline CDR1 SGHAT, CDR2 FQNNGV. This CDR3 is 14 amino acids long. CDR3 coding DNA: TGTGCCAGCAGCTTAGCGCACAGCTCCTACGAGCAGTACTTC. Translating it yields CASSLAHSSYEQYF.

The rearrangement links TRBV4-2 to TRBJ1-4, with 11 bases fitting TRBD1. Looked up from germline, CDR1 is LGHNA and CDR2 is YNFKEQ. Germline trimming cut 4 bases from V and 6 bases from J; bases unmatched to any gene: 4. This CDR3 is 15 amino acids long. CDR3 sequence reads: CASSPRDRGDEKLFF. In DNA, the CDR3 is TGTGCCAGCAGCCCGCGGGACAGGGGGGATGAAAAACTGTTTTTT.

This clone was seen a single time. This chain joins TRBV24-1 and TRBJ2-7; 11 nucleotides align to TRBD1. V trimming: 10 bases; J trimming: 7 bases; junction bases outside the gene matches: 8. The CDR3 runs to 13 residues. CDR1 KGHDR and CDR2 SFDVKD come from the germline V gene. The CDR3 spells CATAGTGGIEQYF. The CDR3 nucleotides are TGTGCCACAGCCGGGACAGGGGGAATTGAGCAGTACTTC.

The chain has TRBV10-1 and TRBJ2-7; tentative D call: TRBD1 (6 bases). Trimming took off 2 bases at V and 3 bases at J, with 11 bases between the two ends. There are 14 residues in the CDR3. CDR1 and CDR2 from the germline V gene are WNHNN and SYGVQD (reference sequence). CDR3 nucleotides: TGCGCCAGCAGTGAGACAGGGAGAGTCTACGAGCAGTACTTC. This gives the protein CASSETGRVYEQYF.

The rearrangement links TRBV5-1 to TRBJ2-7, with 8 bases identical to TRBD2. Losses at the gene ends were 0 bases for V and 5 bases for J; bases not matched to a gene: 4. The CDR3 runs to 14 residues. Germline loops: CDR1 SGHRS, CDR2 YFSETQ. CDR3 in DNA: TGCGCCAGCAGCTTGGGCGGGGGGCTCAACGAGCAGTACTTC. This encodes CASSLGGGLNEQYF.

This chain connects TRBV4-1 to TRBJ2-1; 9 bases fit TRBD2. V shed 2 bases and J 4 bases; nucleotides not matched to a gene: 12. CDR3 length equals 18 residues. Germline V CDR1 and CDR2: MGHRA, YSYEKL. The chain's CDR3 is CASSQWWAAGGAYNEQFF. The CDR3 DNA sequence: TGCGCCAGCAGCCAATGGTGGGCCGCGGGGGGGGCTTACAATGAGCAGTTCTTC.

Written as DNA, the CDR3 is TGTGCCAGCAGTTTCCGCGGTGGGTCTGAAAAACTGTTTTTT. It codes for CASSFRGGSEKLFF. V gene TRBV28 combines with J gene TRBJ1-4; D is unresolved. Per the germline V gene, CDR1 is MDHEN and CDR2 is SYDVKM. Trimming took 3 bases from V and 7 from J, leaving 12 bases between them. The CDR3 consists of 14 residues.

This chain joins TRBV7-2 and TRBJ2-1; D possibly corresponds to TRBD1 (5 bases). The CDR3 length is 13 residues. Looked up from germline, CDR1 is SGHTA and CDR2 is FQGNSA. V was shortened by 0 bases and J by 8 bases, with 8 bases between the two germline ends. The CDR3 sequence: CASSLAWGDEQFF. Here the CDR3 DNA reads TGTGCCAGCAGCTTAGCTTGGGGCGATGAGCAGTTCTTC.

This chain joins TRBV11-2 and TRBJ1-2; 7 bases align to TRBD1. Germline CDR1 is SGHAT and CDR2 is FQNNGV. The length of the CDR3 is 16 residues. J lost 6 bases, V lost 5 bases, and 15 bases had no gene match. The CDR3 DNA sequence: TGTGCCAGCAGCCCTTCCTTGGAGGGGGCCTTTAATGGCTACACCTTC. Amino acid sequence: CASSPSLEGAFNGYTF. The variable domain in full, with the rest retrieved from reference TRBV11-2 and TRBJ1-2, is EAGVAQSPRYKIIEKRQSVAFWCNPISGHATLYWYQQILGQGPKLLIQFQNNGVVDDSQLPKDRFSAERLKGVDSTLKIQPAKLEDSAVYLCASSPSLEGAFNGYTFGSGTRLTVV.

This clone has a handful of counts. The rearrangement joins TRBV6-5 to TRBJ1-1; the D is unclear. CDR1 is MNHEY and CDR2 is SVGAGI in the germline V gene. The V and J ends lost 6 bases and 1 base respectively, with 9 bases between them. The CDR3 has 13 residues. The chain's CDR3 is CASSAKRNTEAFF. The CDR3 nucleotides are TGTGCCAGCAGCGCGAAAAGGAACACTGAAGCTTTCTTT.

This chain uses TRBV9 with TRBJ1-4, with unresolved D. Germline V gives CDR1 SGDLS, CDR2 YYNGEE. Trimming shortened V by 0 bases and J by 7 bases, and 16 bases separated the two germline ends. The CDR3 sequence is 16 residues long. The CDR3 reads CASSVGSGGGSEKLFF. For the CDR3, the DNA is TGTGCCAGCAGCGTAGGGTCGGGAGGAGGTTCTGAAAAACTGTTTTTT.

The genes are TRBV11-2 and TRBJ2-7, with 14 bases lining up with TRBD2. The V segment lost 0 bases and the J segment 3 bases; nucleotides outside the gene matches: 7. CDR3 size: 18 residues. Germline CDR1 SGHAT, CDR2 FQNNGV. In DNA, the CDR3 is TGTGCCAGCAGCTTAGATGGACTAGCGGGAGGCCTCCTCTACGAGCAGTACTTC. Translation gives CASSLDGLAGGLLYEQYF. The full variable domain, rest sourced from reference TRBV11-2 and TRBJ2-7, is EAGVAQSPRYKIIEKRQSVAFWCNPISGHATLYWYQQILGQGPKLLIQFQNNGVVDDSQLPKDRFSAERLKGVDSTLKIQPAKLEDSAVYLCASSLDGLAGGLLYEQYFGPGTRLTVT.

J is TRBJ2-7 and V is TRBV7-3; perhaps TRBD2 as D (6 bases). Germline V lookup: CDR1 SGHTA, CDR2 FQGTGA. This CDR3 region has 15 residues. V was pared by 3 bases and J by 5 bases, with 17 bases between. This CDR3 is CASSLEGRPTDEQYF. Written as DNA, the CDR3 is TGTGCCAGCAGCTTGGAGGGCAGACCTACCGACGAGCAGTACTTC.

The gene calls are TRBV4-1 and TRBJ1-2; D is possibly TRBD1 (6 bases). Per germline, CDR1 MGHRA and CDR2 YSYEKL. The ends were cut back, 0 bases at V and 4 bases at J, with 21 bases in the middle. The CDR3 extends over 18 amino acids. The CDR3 DNA is TGCGCCAGCAGCCAAGAAAGGTCCAGGGGCACCCTAGGCTATGGCTACACCTTC. This encodes CASSQERSRGTLGYGYTF.